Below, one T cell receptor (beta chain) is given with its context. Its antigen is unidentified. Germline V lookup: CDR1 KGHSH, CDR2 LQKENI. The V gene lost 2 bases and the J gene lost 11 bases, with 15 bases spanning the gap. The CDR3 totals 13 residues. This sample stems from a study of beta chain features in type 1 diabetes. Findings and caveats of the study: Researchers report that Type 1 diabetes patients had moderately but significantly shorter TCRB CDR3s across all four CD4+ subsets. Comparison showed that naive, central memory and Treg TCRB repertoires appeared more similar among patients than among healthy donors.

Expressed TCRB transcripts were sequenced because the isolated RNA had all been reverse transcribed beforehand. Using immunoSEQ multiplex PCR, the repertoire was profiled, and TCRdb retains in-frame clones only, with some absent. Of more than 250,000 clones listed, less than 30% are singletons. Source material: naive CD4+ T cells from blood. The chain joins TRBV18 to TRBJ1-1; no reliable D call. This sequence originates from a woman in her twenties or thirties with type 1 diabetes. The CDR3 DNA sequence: TGTGCCAGCTCACCATGGGCGGGTTGGGGTGCTTTCTTT. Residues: CASSPWAGWGAFF.